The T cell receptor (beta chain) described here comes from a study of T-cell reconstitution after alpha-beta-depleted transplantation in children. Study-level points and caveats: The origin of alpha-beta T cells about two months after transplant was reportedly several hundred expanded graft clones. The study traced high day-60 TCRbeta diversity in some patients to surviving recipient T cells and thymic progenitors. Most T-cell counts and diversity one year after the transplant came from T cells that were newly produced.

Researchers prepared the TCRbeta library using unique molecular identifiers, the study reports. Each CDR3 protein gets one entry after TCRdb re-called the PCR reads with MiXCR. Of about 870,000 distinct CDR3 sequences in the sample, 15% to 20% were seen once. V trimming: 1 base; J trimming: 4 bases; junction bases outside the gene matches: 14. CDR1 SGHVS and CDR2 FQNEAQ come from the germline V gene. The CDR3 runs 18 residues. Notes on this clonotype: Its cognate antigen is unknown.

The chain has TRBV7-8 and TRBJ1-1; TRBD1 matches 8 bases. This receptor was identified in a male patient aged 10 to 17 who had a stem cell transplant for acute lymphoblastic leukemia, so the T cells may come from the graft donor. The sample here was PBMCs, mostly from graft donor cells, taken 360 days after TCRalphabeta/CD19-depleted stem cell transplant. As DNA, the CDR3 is TGTGCCAGCAGCTTAGTACGGCCCCTCAGGGGGCGGGTCACTGAAGCTTTCTTT. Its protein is CASSLVRPLRGRVTEAFF. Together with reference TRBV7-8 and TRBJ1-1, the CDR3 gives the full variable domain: GAGVSQSPRYKVAKRGQDVALRCDPISGHVSLFWYQQALGQGPEFLTYFQNEAQLDKSGLPSDRFFAERPEGSVSTLKIQRTQQEDSAVYLCASSLVRPLRGRVTEAFFGQGTRLTVV.